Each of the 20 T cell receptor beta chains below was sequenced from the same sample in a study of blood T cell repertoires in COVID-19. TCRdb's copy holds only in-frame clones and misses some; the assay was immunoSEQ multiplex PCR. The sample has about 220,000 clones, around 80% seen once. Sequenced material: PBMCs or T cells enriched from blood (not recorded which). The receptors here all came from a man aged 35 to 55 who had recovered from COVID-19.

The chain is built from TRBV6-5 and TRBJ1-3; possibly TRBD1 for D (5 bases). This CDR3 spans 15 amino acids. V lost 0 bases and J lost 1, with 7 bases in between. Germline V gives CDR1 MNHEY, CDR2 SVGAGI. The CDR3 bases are TGTGCCAGCAGTTACTCCAGGGTATCTGGAAACACCATATATTTT. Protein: CASSYSRVSGNTIYF.

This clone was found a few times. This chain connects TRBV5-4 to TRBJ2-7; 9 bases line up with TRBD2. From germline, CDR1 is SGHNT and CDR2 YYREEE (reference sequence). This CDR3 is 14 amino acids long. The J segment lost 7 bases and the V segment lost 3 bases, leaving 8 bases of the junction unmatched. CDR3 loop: CASSSGTSSLEQYF. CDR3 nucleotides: TGTGCCAGCAGCTCCGGGACTAGCTCTTTAGAGCAGTACTTC.

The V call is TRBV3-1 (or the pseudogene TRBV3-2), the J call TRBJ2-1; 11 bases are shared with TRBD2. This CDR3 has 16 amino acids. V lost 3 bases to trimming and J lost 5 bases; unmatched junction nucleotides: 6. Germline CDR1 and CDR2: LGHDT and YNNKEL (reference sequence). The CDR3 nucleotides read TGTGCCAGCAGCCACAGGACTAGCGGGCTGAACAATGAGCAGTTCTTC. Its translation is CASSHRTSGLNNEQFF.

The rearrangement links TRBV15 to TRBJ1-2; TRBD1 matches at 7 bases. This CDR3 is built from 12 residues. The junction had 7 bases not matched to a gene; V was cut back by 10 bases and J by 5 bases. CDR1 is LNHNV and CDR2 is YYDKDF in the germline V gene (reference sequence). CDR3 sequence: CASGDSLYGYTF. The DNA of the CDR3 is TGTGCCAGCGGGGACAGCTTATATGGCTACACCTTC.

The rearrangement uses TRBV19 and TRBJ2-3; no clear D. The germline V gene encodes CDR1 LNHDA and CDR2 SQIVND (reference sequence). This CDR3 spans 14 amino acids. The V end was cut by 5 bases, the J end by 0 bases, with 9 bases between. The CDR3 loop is CASSPLTSTDTQYF. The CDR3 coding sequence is TGTGCCAGTAGTCCCCTGACTAGCACAGATACGCAGTATTTT.

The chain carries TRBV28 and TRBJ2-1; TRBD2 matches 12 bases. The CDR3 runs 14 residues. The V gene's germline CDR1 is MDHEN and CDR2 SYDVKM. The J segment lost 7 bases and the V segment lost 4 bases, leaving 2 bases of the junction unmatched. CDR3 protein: CASSWGLAGNEQFF. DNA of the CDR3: TGTGCCAGCAGTTGGGGACTAGCGGGTAATGAGCAGTTCTTC. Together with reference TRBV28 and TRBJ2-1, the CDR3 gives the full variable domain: DVKVTQSSRYLVKRTGEKVFLECVQDMDHENMFWYRQDPGLGLRLIYFSYDVKMKEKGDIPEGYSVSREKKERFSLILESASTNQTSMYLCASSWGLAGNEQFFGPGTRLTVL.

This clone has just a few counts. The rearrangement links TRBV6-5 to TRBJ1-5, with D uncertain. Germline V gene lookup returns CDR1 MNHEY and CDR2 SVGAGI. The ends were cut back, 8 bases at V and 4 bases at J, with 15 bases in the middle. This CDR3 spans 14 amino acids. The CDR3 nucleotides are TGTGCCAGCGGCAGGTTGTACGAGAATCAGCCCCAGCATTTT. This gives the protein CASGRLYENQPQHF.

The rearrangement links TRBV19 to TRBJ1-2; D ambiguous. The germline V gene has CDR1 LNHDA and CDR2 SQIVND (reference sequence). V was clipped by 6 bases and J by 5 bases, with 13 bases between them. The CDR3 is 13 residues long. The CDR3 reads CASSEPPRYGYTF. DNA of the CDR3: TGTGCCAGTAGCGAACCCCCACGGTATGGCTACACCTTC.

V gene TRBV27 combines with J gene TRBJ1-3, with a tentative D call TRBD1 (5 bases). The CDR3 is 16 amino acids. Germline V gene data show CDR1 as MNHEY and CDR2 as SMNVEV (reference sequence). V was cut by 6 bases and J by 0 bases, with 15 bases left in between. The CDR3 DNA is TGTGCCAGCAGAAGGGGCAGCCTGAGCTCTGGAAACACCATATATTTT. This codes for CASRRGSLSSGNTIYF.

The CDR3 DNA sequence: TGTGCCAGCAGTTTCGACAGGGAAGGGTTGGTCTATGGCTACACCTTC. Translated, it gives CASSFDREGLVYGYTF. This chain connects TRBV28 to TRBJ1-2; TRBD1 matches at 7 bases. The CDR3 loop spans 16 amino acids. The germline gives CDR1 MDHEN, CDR2 SYDVKM. Trimming took 3 bases from V and 4 from J; bases not matched to a gene: 11.

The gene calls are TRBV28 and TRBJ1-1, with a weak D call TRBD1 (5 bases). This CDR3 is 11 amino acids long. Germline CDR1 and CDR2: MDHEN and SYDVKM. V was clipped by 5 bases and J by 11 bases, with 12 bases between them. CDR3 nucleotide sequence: TGTGCCAGCAGTCGACAGTATTGGGCTTTCTTT. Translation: CASSRQYWAFF.

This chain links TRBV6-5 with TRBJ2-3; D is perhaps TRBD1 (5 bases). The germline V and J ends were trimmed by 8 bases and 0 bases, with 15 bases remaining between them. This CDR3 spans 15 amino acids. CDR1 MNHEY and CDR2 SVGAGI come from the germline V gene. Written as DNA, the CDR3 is TGTGCCAGCCTGTCGAAAGGGGTCAGCACAGATACGCAGTATTTT. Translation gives CASLSKGVSTDTQYF.

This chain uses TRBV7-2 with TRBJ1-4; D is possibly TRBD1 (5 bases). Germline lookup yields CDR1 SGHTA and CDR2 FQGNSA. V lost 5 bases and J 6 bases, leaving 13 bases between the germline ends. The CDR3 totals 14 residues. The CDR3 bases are TGTGCCAGCAGCCCCGCAGGGCTGGATGAAAAACTGTTTTTT. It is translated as CASSPAGLDEKLFF.

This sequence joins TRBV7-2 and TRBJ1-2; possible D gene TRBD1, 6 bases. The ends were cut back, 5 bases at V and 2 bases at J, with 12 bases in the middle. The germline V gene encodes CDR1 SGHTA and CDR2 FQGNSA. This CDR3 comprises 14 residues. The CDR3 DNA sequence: TGTGCCAGCAGCCGTACAGGGACGAACTATGGCTACACCTTC. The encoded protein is CASSRTGTNYGYTF. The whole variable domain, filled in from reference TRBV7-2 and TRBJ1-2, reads GAGVSQSPSNKVTEKGKDVELRCDPISGHTALYWYRQSLGQGLEFLIYFQGNSAPDKSGLPSDRFSAERTGGSVSTLTIQRTQQEDSAVYLCASSRTGTNYGYTFGSGTRLTVV.

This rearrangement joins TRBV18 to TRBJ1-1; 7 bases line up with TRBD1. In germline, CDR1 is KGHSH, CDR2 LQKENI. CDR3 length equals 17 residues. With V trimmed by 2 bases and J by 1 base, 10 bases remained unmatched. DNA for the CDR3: TGTGCCAGCTCACCAGGGTGGACAAACAGGGGGAACACTGAAGCTTTCTTT. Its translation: CASSPGWTNRGNTEAFF.

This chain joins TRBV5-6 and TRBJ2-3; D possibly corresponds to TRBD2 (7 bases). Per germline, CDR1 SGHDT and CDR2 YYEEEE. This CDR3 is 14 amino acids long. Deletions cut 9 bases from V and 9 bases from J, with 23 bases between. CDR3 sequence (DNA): TGTGCCACCTACCGGGACACCCTTAGCGGGACGCAGTATTTT. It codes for CATYRDTLSGTQYF.

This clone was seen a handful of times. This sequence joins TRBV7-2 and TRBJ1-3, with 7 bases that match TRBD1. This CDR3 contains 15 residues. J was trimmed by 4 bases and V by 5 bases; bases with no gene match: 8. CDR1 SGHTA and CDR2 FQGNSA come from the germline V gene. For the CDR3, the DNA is TGTGCCAGCAGCGCCAGACAGGGTACCGGAAACACCATATATTTT. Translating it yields CASSARQGTGNTIYF.

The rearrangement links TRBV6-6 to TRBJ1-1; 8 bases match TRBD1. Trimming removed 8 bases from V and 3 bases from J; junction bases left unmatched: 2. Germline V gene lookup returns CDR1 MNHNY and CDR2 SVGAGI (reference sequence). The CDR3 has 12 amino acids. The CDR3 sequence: CASEDRDTEAFF. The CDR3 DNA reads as TGTGCCAGCGAGGACAGGGACACTGAAGCTTTCTTT.

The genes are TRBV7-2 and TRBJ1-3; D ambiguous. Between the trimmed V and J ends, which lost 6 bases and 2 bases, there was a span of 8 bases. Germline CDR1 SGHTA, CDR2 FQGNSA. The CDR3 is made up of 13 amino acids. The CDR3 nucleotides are TGTGCCAGCAGGAAGGAGGCTGGAAACACCATATATTTT. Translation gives CASRKEAGNTIYF.

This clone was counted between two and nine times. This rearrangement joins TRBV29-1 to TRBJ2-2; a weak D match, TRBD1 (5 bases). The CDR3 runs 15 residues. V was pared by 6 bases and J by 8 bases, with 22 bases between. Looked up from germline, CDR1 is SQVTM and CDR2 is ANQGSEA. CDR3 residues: CSVGQGPGASGELFF. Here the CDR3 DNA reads TGCAGCGTAGGGCAGGGCCCTGGAGCGTCGGGGGAGCTGTTTTTT.